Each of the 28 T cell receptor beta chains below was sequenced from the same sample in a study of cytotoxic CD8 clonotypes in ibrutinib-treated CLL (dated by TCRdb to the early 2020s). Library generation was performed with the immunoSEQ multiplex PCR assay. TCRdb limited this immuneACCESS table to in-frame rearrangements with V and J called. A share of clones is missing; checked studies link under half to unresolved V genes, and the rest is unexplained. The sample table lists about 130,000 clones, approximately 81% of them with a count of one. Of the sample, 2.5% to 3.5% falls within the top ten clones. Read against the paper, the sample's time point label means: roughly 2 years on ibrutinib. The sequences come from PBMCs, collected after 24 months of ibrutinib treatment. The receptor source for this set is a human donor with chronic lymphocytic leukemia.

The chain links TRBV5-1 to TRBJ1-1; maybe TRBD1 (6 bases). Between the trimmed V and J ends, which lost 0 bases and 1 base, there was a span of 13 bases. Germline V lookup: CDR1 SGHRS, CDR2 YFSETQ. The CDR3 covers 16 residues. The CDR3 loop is CASSLASGHPNTEAFF. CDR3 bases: TGCGCCAGCAGCTTGGCCTCGGGACATCCGAACACTGAAGCTTTCTTT.

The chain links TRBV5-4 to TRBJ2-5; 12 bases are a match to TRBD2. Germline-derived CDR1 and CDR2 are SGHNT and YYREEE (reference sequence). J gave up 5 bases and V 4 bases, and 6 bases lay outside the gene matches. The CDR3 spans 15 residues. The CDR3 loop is CASSLSSGGVETQYF. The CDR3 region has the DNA TGTGCCAGCAGCCTTTCTAGCGGGGGGGTTGAGACCCAGTACTTC.

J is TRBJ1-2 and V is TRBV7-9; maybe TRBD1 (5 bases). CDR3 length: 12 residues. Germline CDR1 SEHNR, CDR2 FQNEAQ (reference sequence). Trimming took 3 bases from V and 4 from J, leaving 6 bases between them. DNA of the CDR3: TGTGCCAGCAGCTTGGGGGTCTATGGCTACACCTTC. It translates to CASSLGVYGYTF.

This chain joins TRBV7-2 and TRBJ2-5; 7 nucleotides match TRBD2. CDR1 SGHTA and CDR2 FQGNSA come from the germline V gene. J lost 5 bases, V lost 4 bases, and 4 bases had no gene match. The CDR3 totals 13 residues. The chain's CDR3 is CASSWGTKETQYF. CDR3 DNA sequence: TGTGCCAGCAGCTGGGGGACTAAGGAGACCCAGTACTTC.

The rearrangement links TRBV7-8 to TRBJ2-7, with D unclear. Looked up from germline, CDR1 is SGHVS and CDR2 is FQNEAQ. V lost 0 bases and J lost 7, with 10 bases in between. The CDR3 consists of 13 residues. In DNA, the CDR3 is TGTGCCAGCAGCTTAGCACTTTCAGAGGAGCAGTACTTC. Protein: CASSLALSEEQYF.

Written as DNA, the CDR3 is TGTGCCAGCAGGACAAATTCTGGCTACACCTTC. Its protein product is CASRTNSGYTF. The V gene is TRBV2, the J gene TRBJ1-2; no reliable D call. Germline V gene data show CDR1 as SNHLY and CDR2 as FYNNEI. Trimming removed 6 bases at V and 7 bases at J, with 9 bases between. This CDR3 is built from 11 residues.

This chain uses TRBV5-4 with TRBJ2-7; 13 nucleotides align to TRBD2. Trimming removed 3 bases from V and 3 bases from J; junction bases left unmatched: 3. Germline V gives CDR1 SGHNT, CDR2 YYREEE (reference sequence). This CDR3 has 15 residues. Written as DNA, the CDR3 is TGTGCCAGCAGCTCTAGACTAGCGGGGGGCTACGAGCAGTACTTC. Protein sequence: CASSSRLAGGYEQYF.

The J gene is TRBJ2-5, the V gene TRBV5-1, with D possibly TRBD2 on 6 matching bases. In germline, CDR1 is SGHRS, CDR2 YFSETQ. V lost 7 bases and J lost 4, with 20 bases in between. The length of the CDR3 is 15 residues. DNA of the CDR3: TGCGCCAGCTTTCCCAATGGCGGGGAGAGAGAGACCCAGTACTTC. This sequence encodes CASFPNGGERETQYF.

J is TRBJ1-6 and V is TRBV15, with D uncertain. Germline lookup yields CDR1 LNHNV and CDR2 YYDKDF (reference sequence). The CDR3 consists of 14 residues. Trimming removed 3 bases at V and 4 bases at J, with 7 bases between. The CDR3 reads CATSRSGYNSPLHF. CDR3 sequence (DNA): TGTGCCACCAGCAGGTCGGGGTATAATTCACCCCTCCACTTT. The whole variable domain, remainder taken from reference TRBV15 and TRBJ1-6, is DAMVIQNPRYQVTQFGKPVTLSCSQTLNHNVMYWYQQKSSQAPKLLFHYYDKDFNNEADTPDNFQSRRPNTSFCFLDIRSPGLGDTAMYLCATSRSGYNSPLHFGNGTRLTVT.

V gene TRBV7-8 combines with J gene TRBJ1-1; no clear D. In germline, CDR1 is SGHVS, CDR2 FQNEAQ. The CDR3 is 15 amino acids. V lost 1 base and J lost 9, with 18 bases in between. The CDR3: CASSLDGVKMRKAFF. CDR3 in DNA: TGTGCCAGCAGCTTAGACGGGGTGAAGATGAGGAAAGCTTTCTTT.

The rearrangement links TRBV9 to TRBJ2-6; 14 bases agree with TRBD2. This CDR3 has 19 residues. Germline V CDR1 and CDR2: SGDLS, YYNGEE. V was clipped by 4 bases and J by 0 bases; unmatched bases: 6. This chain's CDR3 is CASSPRTSGGSSGANVLTF. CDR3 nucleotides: TGTGCCAGCAGCCCCAGGACTAGCGGGGGGTCCTCTGGGGCCAACGTCCTGACTTTC.

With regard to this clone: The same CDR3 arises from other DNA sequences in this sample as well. CDR3 DNA sequence: TGTGCCTGGAGGAGGGAGACCCAGTACTTC. Translating gives CAWRRETQYF. The chain uses TRBV30 and TRBJ2-5, with no clear D. CDR3 length: 10 amino acids. Germline V gives CDR1 GTSNPN, CDR2 SVGIG (reference sequence). Trimming shortened V by 3 bases and J by 5 bases, and 4 bases separated the two germline ends.

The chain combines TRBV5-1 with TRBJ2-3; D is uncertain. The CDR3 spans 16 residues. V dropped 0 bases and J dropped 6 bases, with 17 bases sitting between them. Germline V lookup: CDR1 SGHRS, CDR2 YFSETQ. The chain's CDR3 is CASSLDIQPGWDTQYF. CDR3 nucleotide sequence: TGCGCCAGCAGCTTGGATATTCAGCCGGGTTGGGATACGCAGTATTTT.

The CDR3 region is CASSLQGARETQYF. The CDR3 DNA follows: TGCGCCAGCAGCTTACAGGGGGCGCGGGAGACCCAGTACTTC. This sequence joins TRBV5-1 and TRBJ2-5; 9 bases map to TRBD1. Looked up from germline, CDR1 is SGHRS and CDR2 is YFSETQ. The V gene end was trimmed by 2 bases and the J gene end by 5 bases; junction bases not matched to a gene: 4. This CDR3 is 14 amino acids long.

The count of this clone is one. CDR3 sequence reads: CASRRRQGAGTDTQYF. The CDR3 nucleotides are TGTGCCAGCAGGAGACGACAGGGGGCTGGCACAGATACGCAGTATTTT. The chain links TRBV28 to TRBJ2-3; 10 bases map to TRBD1. CDR1 and CDR2 (germline): MDHEN, SYDVKM. After removal of 6 bases from V and 1 base from J, the junction contained 7 bases not matched to a gene. The CDR3 length is 16 residues. The whole variable domain, remainder taken from reference TRBV28 and TRBJ2-3, is DVKVTQSSRYLVKRTGEKVFLECVQDMDHENMFWYRQDPGLGLRLIYFSYDVKMKEKGDIPEGYSVSREKKERFSLILESASTNQTSMYLCASRRRQGAGTDTQYFGPGTRLTVL.

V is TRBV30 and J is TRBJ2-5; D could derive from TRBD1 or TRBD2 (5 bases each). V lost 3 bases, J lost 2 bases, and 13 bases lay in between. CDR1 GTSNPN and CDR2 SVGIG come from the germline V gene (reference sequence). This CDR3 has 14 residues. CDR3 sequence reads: CAWSRGGLQETQYF. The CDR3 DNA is TGTGCCTGGAGCCGGGGCGGATTGCAAGAGACCCAGTACTTC.

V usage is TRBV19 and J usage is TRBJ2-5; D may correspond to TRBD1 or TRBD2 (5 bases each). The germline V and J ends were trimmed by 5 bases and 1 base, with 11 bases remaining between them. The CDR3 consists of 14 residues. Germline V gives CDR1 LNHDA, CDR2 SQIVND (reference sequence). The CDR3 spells CASSVPGPQETQYF. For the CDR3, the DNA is TGTGCCAGTAGTGTCCCGGGGCCCCAAGAGACCCAGTACTTC.

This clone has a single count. CDR3 amino acids: CASSPKDTNSPLHF. In nucleotides, the CDR3 is TGTGCCAGCTCACCGAAGGACACCAATTCACCCCTCCACTTT. The chain is built from TRBV18 and TRBJ1-6; a possible D gene is TRBD1 (5 bases). With 3 bases removed from V and 7 bases from J, the gap between germline ends came to 10 bases. From germline, CDR1 is KGHSH and CDR2 LQKENI. The CDR3 totals 14 residues.

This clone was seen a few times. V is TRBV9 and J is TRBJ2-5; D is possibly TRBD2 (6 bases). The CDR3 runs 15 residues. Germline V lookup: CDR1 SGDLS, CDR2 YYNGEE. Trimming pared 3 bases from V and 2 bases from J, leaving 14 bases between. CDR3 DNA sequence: TGTGCCAGCAGCGCCCGGGGGAGGACGCAAGAGACCCAGTACTTC. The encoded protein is CASSARGRTQETQYF.

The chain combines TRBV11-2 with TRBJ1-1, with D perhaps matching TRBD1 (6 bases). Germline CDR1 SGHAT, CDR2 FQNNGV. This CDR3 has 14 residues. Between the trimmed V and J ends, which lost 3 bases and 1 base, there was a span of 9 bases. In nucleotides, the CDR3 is TGTGCCAGCAGCTTGGGCAGGGGGAACACTGAAGCTTTCTTT. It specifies CASSLGRGNTEAFF.

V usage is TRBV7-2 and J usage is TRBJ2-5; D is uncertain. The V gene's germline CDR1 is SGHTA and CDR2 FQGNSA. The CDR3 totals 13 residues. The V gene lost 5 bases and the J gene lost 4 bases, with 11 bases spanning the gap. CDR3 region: CASSQTFGETQYF. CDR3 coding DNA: TGTGCCAGCAGCCAAACCTTTGGAGAGACCCAGTACTTC.

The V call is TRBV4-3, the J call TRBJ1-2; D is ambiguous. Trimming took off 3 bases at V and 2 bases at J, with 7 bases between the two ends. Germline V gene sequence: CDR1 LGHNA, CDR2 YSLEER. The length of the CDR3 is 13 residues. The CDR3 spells CASSQTKNYGYTF. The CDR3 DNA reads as TGCGCCAGCAGCCAGACAAAGAACTATGGCTACACCTTC.

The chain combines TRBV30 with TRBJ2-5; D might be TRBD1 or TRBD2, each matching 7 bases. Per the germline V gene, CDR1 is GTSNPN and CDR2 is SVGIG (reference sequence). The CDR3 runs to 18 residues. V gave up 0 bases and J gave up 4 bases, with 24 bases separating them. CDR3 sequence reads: CAWSVGFPSGTASETQYF. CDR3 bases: TGTGCCTGGAGTGTAGGGTTCCCCAGCGGGACAGCATCAGAGACCCAGTACTTC.

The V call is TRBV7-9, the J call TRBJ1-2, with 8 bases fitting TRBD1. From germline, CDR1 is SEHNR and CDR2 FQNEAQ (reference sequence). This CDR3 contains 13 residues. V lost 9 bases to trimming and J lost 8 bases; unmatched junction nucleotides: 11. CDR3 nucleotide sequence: TGTGCCAGAAGCCTTAGGACAGGGCGAGGCTACACCTTC. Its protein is CARSLRTGRGYTF.

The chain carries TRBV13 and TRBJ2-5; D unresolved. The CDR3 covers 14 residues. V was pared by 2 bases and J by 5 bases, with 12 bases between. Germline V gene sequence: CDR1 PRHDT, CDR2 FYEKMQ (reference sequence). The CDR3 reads CASSLRQVGETQYF. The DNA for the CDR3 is TGTGCCAGCAGCTTACGACAAGTCGGGGAGACCCAGTACTTC.

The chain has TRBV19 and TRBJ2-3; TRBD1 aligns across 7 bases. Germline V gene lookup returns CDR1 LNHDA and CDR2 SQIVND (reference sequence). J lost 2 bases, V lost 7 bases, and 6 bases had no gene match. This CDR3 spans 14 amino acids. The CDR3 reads CASTRDRDTDTQYF. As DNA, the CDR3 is TGTGCCAGTACCCGGGACAGAGACACAGATACGCAGTATTTT.

This CDR3 reads CARGRDDNCYEQYF. Written as DNA, the CDR3 is TGCGCCAGAGGACGCGACGACAACTGCTACGAGCAGTACTTC. The chain links TRBV23-1 to TRBJ2-7; no reliable D call. TRBV23-1 is known as an ORF, though its function is uncertain. The CDR3 has 14 residues. The V end was cut by 9 bases, the J end by 3 bases, with 18 bases between.

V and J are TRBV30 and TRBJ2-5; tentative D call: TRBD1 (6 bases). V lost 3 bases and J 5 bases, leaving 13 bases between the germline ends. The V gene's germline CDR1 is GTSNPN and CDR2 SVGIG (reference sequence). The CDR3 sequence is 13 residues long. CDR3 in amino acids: CAWSRQATETQYF. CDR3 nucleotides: TGTGCCTGGAGCCGACAGGCTACGGAGACCCAGTACTTC.